This is a list of T cell receptor beta chains from one sample in a study of control samples from healthy donors and cancer patients. Clones were read by immunoSEQ multiplex PCR, and TCRdb kept only the in-frame ones, dropping some. The sample yields roughly 120,000 clones, 89% seen once. Sequencing was done on a sample of blood. Source of these receptors: a man aged 50 or older in good health. CDR3s include the opening cysteine and the closing phenylalanine or tryptophan. Fields, in order: clone size, V gene, D gene, J gene, CDR3 DNA, CDR3 protein. The D gene is left open where the match is weak. The listing skips clone size in some rows; elsewhere it reads once, few, many or a size class.

-	TRBV5-1	TRBD1	TRBJ1-4	TGCGCCAGCAGCTCTTCCGGGACAGGGCTTGAAAAACTGTTTTTT	CASSSSGTGLEKLFF
-	TRBV18	-	TRBJ1-1	TGTGCCAGCTCGCGAGATATGAACACTGAAGCTTTCTTT	CASSRDMNTEAFF
-	TRBV19	-	TRBJ1-2	TGTGCCAGTAGGGCAGAGACTAACTATGGCTACACCTTC	CASRAETNYGYTF
few	TRBV7-9	TRBD1	TRBJ1-5	TGTGCCAGCAGCCCACAGGGGGCCAATCAGCCCCAGCATTTT	CASSPQGANQPQHF
-	TRBV19	-	TRBJ2-7	TGTGCCAGTAGTATCGTAAAGGGGTGGAACGAGCAGTACTTC	CASSIVKGWNEQYF
once	TRBV6-5	-	TRBJ1-1	TGTGCCAGCAGTTATGGGACTGAAGCTTTCTTT	CASSYGTEAFF
-	TRBV5-5	TRBD1	TRBJ2-1	TGTGCCAGCAGCTTGTCTTTACAGGGGAGCTCCTACAATGAGCAGTTCTTC	CASSLSLQGSSYNEQFF
-	TRBV12-5	-	TRBJ2-7	TGTGCTAGTGGTTTGCCCTGGATCCGGGACATTCGTCCCTACGAGCAGTACTTC	CASGLPWIRDIRPYEQYF
few	TRBV12-5	-	TRBJ2-3	TGTGCTAGTGGTTTGGGGATAAGCGGCACAGATACGCAGTATTTT	CASGLGISGTDTQYF
-	TRBV7-9	-	TRBJ1-2	TGTGCCAGCAGCTTAGTCGGTAACTATGGCTACACCTTC	CASSLVGNYGYTF
-	TRBV6-2/TRBV6-3	TRBD2	TRBJ2-1	TGTGCCAGCAGTTACAACCTCGGGACTAGCGGGGCCTACAATGAGCAGTTCTTC	CASSYNLGTSGAYNEQFF
few	TRBV4-2	TRBD1	TRBJ1-5	TGTGCCAGCAGCCAAGTTTTGGGACAGGGTTCTCAGCCCCAGCATTTT	CASSQVLGQGSQPQHF
few	TRBV15	-	TRBJ2-7	TGTGCCACCAGCAGAGAGCGGGTGGGGGAGCAGTACTTC	CATSRERVGEQYF
-	TRBV28	TRBD1	TRBJ1-5	TGTGCCAGCAGTTTATTTTCTGGGACAGGGAGCAATCAGCCCCAGCATTTT	CASSLFSGTGSNQPQHF
-	TRBV7-9	-	TRBJ1-2	TGTGCCAGCAGCTTAAGTCGGAGGCGGCTGGGCTACACCTTC	CASSLSRRRLGYTF
once	TRBV6-4	-	TRBJ1-2	TGTGCCAGCAGTGACGACGGCTATGGCTACACCTTC	CASSDDGYGYTF
-	TRBV6-5	-	TRBJ2-1	TGTGCCAGCAGCCAAAGCAATGAGCAGTTCTTC	CASSQSNEQFF
-	TRBV4-2	TRBD1	TRBJ2-2	TGTGCCAGCAGCCAAGAAGGGGGACAGGGTACCGGGGAGCTGTTTTTT	CASSQEGGQGTGELFF
-	TRBV6-5	-	TRBJ2-7	TGTGCCAGCAGTATATCGGACGGTTCCTACGAGCAGTACTTC	CASSISDGSYEQYF
-	TRBV2	TRBD1	TRBJ2-7	TGTGCCAGCAGTGAAAAGGGACAGGCAGGCTACGAGCAGTACTTC	CASSEKGQAGYEQYF
-	TRBV29-1	-	TRBJ2-5	TGCAGCGTTGAAACACCCGGGGAGACCCAGTACTTC	CSVETPGETQYF
once	TRBV6-5	-	TRBJ1-4	TGTGCCAGCAGTTACGGCCGGGACACAACTAATGAAAAACTGTTTTTT	CASSYGRDTTNEKLFF
-	TRBV27	TRBD1	TRBJ2-7	TGTGCCAGCAGCCTACGGGACAGGGGTTCCTACGAGCAGTACTTC	CASSLRDRGSYEQYF
-	TRBV6-6	-	TRBJ1-6	TGTGCCAGCAGTTACTCGAAGGCAGGGAATTCACCCCTCCACTTT	CASSYSKAGNSPLHF
-	TRBV11-2	-	TRBJ2-7	TGTGCCAGCAGCTTAGATACGCCCCGGTACTACGAGCAGTACTTC	CASSLDTPRYYEQYF
-	TRBV29-1	TRBD1	TRBJ2-3	TGCAGCGAAGGACAGGGGCCTACAGATACGCAGTATTTT	CSEGQGPTDTQYF
-	TRBV6-5	-	TRBJ1-5	TGTGCCAGCAGTTACTCGGGGAGCAATCAGCCCCAGCATTTT	CASSYSGSNQPQHF
-	TRBV9	-	TRBJ1-6	TGTGCCAGCAGCGATAGTTATAATTCACCCCTCCACTTT	CASSDSYNSPLHF
-	TRBV5-1	-	TRBJ2-5	TGCGCCAGCAGCTGGAGACAGGCCAACCAAGAGACCCAGTACTTC	CASSWRQANQETQYF